This T cell receptor (beta chain) was observed in a study of T-cell reconstitution after alpha-beta-depleted transplantation in children. As regards this clonotype: Its antigen is not known.

Study-wide results and limits: Surviving recipient T cells and intrathymic progenitors accounted for some patients' high TCRbeta diversity at day 60. Reports say that about two months after transplant, the alpha-beta T cells came out of several hundred graft clones that had expanded. One year after transplant, T-cell counts and diversity came mostly from newly produced T cells.

The authors prepared the TCRbeta library with unique molecular identifiers. TCRdb processed the PCR reads anew with MiXCR; each CDR3 protein has one entry. This sample carries hundreds of thousands of distinct CDR3 sequences, 15% to 20% of them seen once, and the ten largest clones take 25% to 35%. This CDR3 contains 15 residues. Germline lookup yields CDR1 DFQATT and CDR2 SNEGSKA (reference sequence). V lost 0 bases, J lost 1 base, and 9 bases lay in between. This sequence originates from a boy under two years old who had a stem cell transplant for Wiskott-Aldrich syndrome, so the T cells may come from the graft donor. V gene TRBV20-1 combines with J gene TRBJ1-4; D is unclear. Sequences were derived from PBMCs, mostly from graft donor cells, sampled 360 days after TCRalphabeta/CD19-depleted stem cell transplant. The CDR3 region has the DNA TGCAGTGCTAGAGACAGACGGAGAACTAATGAAAAACTGTTTTTT. It yields the protein CSARDRRRTNEKLFF.